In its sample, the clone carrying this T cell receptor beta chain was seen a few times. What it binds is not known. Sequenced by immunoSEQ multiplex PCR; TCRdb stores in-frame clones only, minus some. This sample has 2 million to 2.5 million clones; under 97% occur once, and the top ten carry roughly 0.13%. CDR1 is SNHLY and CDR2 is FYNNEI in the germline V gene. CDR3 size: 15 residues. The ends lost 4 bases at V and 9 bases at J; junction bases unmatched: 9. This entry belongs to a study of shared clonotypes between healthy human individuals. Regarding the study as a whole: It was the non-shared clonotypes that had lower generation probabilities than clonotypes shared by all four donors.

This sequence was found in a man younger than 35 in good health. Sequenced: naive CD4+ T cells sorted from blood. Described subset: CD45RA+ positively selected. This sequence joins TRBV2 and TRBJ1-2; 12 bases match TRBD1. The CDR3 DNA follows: TGTGCCAGCAGTGTTATCCGGGGACAGGGGGCTAGCTACACCTTC. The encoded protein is CASSVIRGQGASYTF. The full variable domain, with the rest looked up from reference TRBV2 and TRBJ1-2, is EPEVTQTPSHQVTQMGQEVILRCVPISNHLYFYWYRQILGQKVEFLVSFYNNEISEKSEIFDDQFSVERPDGSNFTLKIRSTKLEDSAMYFCASSVIRGQGASYTFGSGTRLTVV.